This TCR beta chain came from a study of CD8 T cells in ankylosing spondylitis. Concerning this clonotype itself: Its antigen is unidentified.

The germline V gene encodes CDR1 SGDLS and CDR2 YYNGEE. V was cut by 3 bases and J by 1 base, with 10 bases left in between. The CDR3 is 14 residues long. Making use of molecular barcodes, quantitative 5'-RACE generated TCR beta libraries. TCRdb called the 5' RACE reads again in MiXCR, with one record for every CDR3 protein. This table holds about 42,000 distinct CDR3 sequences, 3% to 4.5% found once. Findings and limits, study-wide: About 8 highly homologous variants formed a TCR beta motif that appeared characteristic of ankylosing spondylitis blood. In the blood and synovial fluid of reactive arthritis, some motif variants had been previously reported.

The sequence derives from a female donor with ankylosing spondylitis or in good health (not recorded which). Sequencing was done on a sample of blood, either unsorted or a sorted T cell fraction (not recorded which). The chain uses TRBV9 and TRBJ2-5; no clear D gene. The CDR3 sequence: CASSAAWGQETQYF. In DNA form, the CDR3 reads TGTGCCAGCAGCGCCGCTTGGGGCCAAGAGACCCAGTACTTC.